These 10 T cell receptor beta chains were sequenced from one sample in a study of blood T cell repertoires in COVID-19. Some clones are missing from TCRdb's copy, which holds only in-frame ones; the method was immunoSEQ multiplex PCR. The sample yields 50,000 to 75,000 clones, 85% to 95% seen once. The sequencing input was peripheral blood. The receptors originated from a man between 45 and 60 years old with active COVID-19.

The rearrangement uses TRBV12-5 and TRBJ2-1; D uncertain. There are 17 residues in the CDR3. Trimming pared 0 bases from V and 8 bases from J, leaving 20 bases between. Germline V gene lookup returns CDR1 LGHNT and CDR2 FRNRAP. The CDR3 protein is CASGLVYYHTFFHEQFF. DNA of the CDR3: TGTGCTAGTGGTTTGGTATACTACCATACGTTTTTCCATGAGCAGTTCTTC.

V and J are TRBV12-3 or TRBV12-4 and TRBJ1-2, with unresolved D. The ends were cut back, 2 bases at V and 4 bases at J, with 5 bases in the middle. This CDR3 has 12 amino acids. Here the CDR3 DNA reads TGTGCCAGCAGTTTAACGAGCTATGGCTACACCTTC. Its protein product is CASSLTSYGYTF.

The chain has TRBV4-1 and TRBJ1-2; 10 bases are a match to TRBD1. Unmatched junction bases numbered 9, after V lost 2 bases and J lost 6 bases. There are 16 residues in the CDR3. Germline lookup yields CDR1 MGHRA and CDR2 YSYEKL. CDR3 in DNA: TGCGCCAGCAGCCAACCCCGCGACAGGGGGCTGAATGGCTACACCTTC. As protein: CASSQPRDRGLNGYTF.

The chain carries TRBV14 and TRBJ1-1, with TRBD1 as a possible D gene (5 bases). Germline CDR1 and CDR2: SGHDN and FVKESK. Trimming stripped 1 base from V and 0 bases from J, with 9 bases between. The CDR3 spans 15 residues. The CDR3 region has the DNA TGTGCCAGCAGCCAAGTAAGACAGATGAACACTGAAGCTTTCTTT. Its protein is CASSQVRQMNTEAFF. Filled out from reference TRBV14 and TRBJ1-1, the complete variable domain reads EAGVTQFPSHSVIEKGQTVTLRCDPISGHDNLYWYRRVMGKEIKFLLHFVKESKQDESGMPNNRFLAERTGGTYSTLKVQPAELEDSGVYFCASSQVRQMNTEAFFGQGTRLTVV.

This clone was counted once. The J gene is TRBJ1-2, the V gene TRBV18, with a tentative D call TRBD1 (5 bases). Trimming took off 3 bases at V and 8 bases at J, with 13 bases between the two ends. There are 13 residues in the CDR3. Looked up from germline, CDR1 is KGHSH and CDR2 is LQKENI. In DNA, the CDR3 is TGTGCCAGCTCACCTGGGCAGGGAGGAGGCTACACCTTC. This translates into CASSPGQGGGYTF.

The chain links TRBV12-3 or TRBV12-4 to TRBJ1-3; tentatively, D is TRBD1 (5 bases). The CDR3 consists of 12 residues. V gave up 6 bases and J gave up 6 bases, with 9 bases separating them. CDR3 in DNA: TGTGCCAGCAGAATAGGGGTAAACACCATATATTTT. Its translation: CASRIGVNTIYF.

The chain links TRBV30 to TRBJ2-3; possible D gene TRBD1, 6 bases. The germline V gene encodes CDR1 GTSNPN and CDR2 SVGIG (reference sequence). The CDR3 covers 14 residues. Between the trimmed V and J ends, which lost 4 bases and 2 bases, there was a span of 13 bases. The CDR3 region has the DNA TGTGCCTGGACGCTCGGACAGCTCACAGATACGCAGTATTTT. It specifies CAWTLGQLTDTQYF.

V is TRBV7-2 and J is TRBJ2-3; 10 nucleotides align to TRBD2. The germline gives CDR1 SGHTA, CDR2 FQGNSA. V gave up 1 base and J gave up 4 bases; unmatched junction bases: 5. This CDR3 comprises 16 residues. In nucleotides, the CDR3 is TGTGCCAGCAGCTTAGGGTACCTAGCGGGGGCAGATACGCAGTATTTT. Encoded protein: CASSLGYLAGADTQYF.

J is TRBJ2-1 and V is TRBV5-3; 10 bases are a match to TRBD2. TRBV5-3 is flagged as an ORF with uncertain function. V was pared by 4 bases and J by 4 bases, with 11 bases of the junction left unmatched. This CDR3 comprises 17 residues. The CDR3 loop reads CARSLSGGPCLYNEQFF. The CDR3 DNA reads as TGTGCCAGAAGCCTTAGCGGGGGGCCTTGCCTTTACAATGAGCAGTTCTTC.

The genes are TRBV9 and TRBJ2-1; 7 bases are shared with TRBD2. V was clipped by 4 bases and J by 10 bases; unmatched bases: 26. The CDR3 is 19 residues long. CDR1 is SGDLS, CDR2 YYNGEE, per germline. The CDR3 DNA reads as TGTGCCAGCAGCAAGGGACTGTTGAAGCGGGGCGCTCGGGTGGACGAGCAGTTCTTC. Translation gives CASSKGLLKRGARVDEQFF. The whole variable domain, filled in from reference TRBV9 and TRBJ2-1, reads DSGVTQTPKHLITATGQRVTLRCSPRSGDLSVYWYQQSLDQGLQFLIQYYNGEERAKGNILERFSAQQFPDLHSELNLSSLELGDSALYFCASSKGLLKRGARVDEQFFGPGTRLTVL.